Following are 7 T cell receptor beta chains from one sample sequenced in a study of blood T cell repertoires in COVID-19. Clones were read by immunoSEQ multiplex PCR, and TCRdb kept only the in-frame ones, dropping some. The sample lists 350,000 or so clones; around 87% were seen once. Sample: peripheral blood. Source of these receptors: a man between 18 and 35 years old with active or convalescent COVID-19.

The sample holds one count of this clone. The rearrangement uses TRBV4-3 and TRBJ1-5; D not resolved. CDR1 and CDR2 (germline): LGHNA, YSLEER. Deletions cut 0 bases from V and 1 base from J, with 10 bases between. The CDR3 sequence is 16 residues long. The CDR3 spells CASSQDPGGSNQPQHF. The CDR3 coding sequence is TGCGCCAGCAGCCAAGATCCGGGCGGGAGCAATCAGCCCCAGCATTTT.

In this sample, this clone turned up once. The V call is TRBV11-2, the J call TRBJ2-1; maybe TRBD2 (5 bases). Between the trimmed V and J ends, which lost 3 bases and 2 bases, there was a span of 11 bases. Germline V gives CDR1 SGHAT, CDR2 FQNNGV. This CDR3 has 15 residues. CDR3 coding DNA: TGTGCCAGCAGCTTCTACCTCGGGGCCTACAATGAGCAGTTCTTC. Its protein is CASSFYLGAYNEQFF. Looking up the rest from reference TRBV11-2 and TRBJ2-1 gives the full variable domain: EAGVAQSPRYKIIEKRQSVAFWCNPISGHATLYWYQQILGQGPKLLIQFQNNGVVDDSQLPKDRFSAERLKGVDSTLKIQPAKLEDSAVYLCASSFYLGAYNEQFFGPGTRLTVL.

This chain uses TRBV29-1 with TRBJ1-2, with 10 bases identical to TRBD1. CDR3 length: 12 residues. The trim removed 6 bases at V and 7 bases at J, leaving 5 bases unmatched. Germline V CDR1 and CDR2: SQVTM, ANQGSEA. CDR3 residues: CSVRQGATGYTF. The CDR3 DNA sequence: TGCAGCGTCCGACAGGGGGCGACTGGCTACACCTTC.

The chain links TRBV4-3 to TRBJ2-7, with D perhaps matching TRBD2 (5 bases). Germline lookup yields CDR1 LGHNA and CDR2 YSLEER. Between the trimmed V and J ends, which lost 0 bases and 2 bases, there was a span of 14 bases. The CDR3 totals 16 residues. The CDR3 DNA follows: TGCGCCAGCAGCCAAGATTTGGCAGCGGCAACCTACGAGCAGTACTTC. It is translated as CASSQDLAAATYEQYF.

This clone is a singleton in its sample. This rearrangement joins TRBV5-1 to TRBJ2-3; D is uncertain. V lost 2 bases and J lost 3, with 16 bases in between. CDR3 length: 16 residues. Per the germline V gene, CDR1 is SGHRS and CDR2 is YFSETQ. CDR3 coding DNA: TGCGCCAGCAGCTTTGGTAGTCGCCAACCAACAGATACGCAGTATTTT. This encodes CASSFGSRQPTDTQYF.

The chain employs TRBV19 and TRBJ2-3; D not certain. The CDR3 totals 13 residues. Per germline, CDR1 LNHDA and CDR2 SQIVND (reference sequence). Trimming stripped 3 bases from V and 2 bases from J, with 6 bases between. In DNA, the CDR3 is TGTGCCAGTAGTATCCCGTTCACAGATACGCAGTATTTT. Encoded protein: CASSIPFTDTQYF.

The J gene is TRBJ1-4, the V gene TRBV18; D not resolved. Germline CDR1 KGHSH, CDR2 LQKENI. The CDR3 covers 14 residues. V shed 1 base and J shed 12 bases, with 15 bases lying between them. CDR3 nucleotide sequence: TGTGCCAGCTCACCACTGGCCCTCGGGGAAGAACTGTTTTTT. Residues: CASSPLALGEELFF. Using reference TRBV18 and TRBJ1-4 for the parts outside the CDR3, the full variable domain is NAGVMQNPRHLVRRRGQEARLRCSPMKGHSHVYWYRQLPEEGLKFMVYLQKENIIDESGMPKERFSAEFPKEGPSILRIQQVVRGDSAAYFCASSPLALGEELFFGSGTQLSVL.